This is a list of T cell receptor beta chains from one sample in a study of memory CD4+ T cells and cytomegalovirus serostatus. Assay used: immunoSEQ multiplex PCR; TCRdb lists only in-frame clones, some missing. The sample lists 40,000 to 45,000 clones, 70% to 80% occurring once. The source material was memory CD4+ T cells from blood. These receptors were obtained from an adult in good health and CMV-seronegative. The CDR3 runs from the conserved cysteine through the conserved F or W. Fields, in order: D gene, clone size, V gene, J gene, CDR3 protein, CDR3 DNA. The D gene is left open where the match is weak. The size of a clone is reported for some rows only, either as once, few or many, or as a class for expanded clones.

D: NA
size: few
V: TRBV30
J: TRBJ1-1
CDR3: CAWISGGSTEAFF
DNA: TGTGCCTGGATCTCGGGGGGGTCCACTGAAGCTTTCTTT

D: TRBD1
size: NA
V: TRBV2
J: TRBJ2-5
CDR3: CASSYTGGRETQYF
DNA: TGTGCCAGCAGTTATACAGGGGGCCGGGAGACCCAGTACTTC

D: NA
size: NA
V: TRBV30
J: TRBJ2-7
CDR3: CAWSRGIEGEQYF
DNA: TGTGCCTGGAGCAGGGGAATAGAGGGCGAGCAGTACTTC

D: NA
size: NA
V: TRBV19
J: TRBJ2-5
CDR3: CASSMGKTNGDQYF
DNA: TGTGCCAGTAGTATGGGAAAGACTAATGGTGACCAGTACTTC

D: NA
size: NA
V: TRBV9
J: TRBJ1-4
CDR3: CASSVAGEGEKLFF
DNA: TGTGCCAGCAGCGTAGCAGGGGAAGGAGAAAAACTGTTTTTT

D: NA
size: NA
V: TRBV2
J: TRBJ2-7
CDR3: CASSGTGYEQYF
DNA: TGTGCCAGCAGCGGGACTGGCTACGAGCAGTACTTC

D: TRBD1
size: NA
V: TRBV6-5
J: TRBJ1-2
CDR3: CASSPTGTGAYGYTF
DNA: TGTGCCAGCAGTCCTACCGGGACAGGGGCGTACGGCTACACCTTC

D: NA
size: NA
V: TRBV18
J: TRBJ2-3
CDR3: CASSPQGLDTQYF
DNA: TGTGCCAGCTCACCACAGGGTTTGGATACGCAGTATTTT

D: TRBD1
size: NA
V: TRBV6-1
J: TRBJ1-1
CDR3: CASRSTWTGEEAFF
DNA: TGTGCCAGCAGATCGACCTGGACAGGAGAAGAAGCTTTCTTT

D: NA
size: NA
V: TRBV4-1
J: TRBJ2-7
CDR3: CASSQAQGPYEQYF
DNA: TGCGCCAGCAGCCAAGCGCAGGGTCCCTACGAGCAGTACTTC

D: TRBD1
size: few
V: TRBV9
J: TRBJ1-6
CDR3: CASSPRDRDSPLHF
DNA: TGTGCCAGCAGCCCAAGGGACAGGGATTCACCCCTCCACTTT

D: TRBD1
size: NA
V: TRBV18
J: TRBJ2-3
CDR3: CASSSLQGAHGDTQYF
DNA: TGTGCCAGCTCAAGTTTACAGGGGGCGCATGGAGATACGCAGTATTTT

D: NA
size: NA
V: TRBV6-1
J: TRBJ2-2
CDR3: CASSEAGTNTGELFF
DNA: TGTGCCAGCAGTGAAGCTGGCACCAACACCGGGGAGCTGTTTTTT

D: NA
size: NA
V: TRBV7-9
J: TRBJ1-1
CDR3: CASSYLTVNTEAFF
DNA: TGTGCCAGCAGCTACTTAACAGTGAACACTGAAGCTTTCTTT

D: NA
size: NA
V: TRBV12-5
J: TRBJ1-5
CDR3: CASGLGFREQPQHF
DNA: TGTGCTAGTGGTTTGGGCTTCAGGGAACAGCCCCAGCATTTT

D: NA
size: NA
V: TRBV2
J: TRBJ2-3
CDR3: CASRIGLNQGTDTQYF
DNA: TGTGCCAGCAGGATAGGACTCAATCAGGGGACAGATACGCAGTATTTT

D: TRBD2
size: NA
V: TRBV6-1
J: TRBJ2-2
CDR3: CASSGSGGPPDGELFF
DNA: TGTGCCAGCAGTGGTAGCGGGGGACCTCCCGACGGGGAGCTGTTTTTT

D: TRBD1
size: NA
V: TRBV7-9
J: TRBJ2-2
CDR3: CASSFDRGRTGELFF
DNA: TGTGCCAGCAGCTTTGACAGGGGTCGAACCGGGGAGCTGTTTTTT

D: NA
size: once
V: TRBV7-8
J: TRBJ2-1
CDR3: CASSPVRNEQFF
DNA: TGTGCCAGCAGCCCTGTGAGGAATGAGCAGTTCTTC

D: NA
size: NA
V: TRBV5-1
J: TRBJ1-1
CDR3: CASRLGGGLNTEAFF
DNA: TGCGCCAGCAGGTTGGGAGGGGGACTGAACACTGAAGCTTTCTTT

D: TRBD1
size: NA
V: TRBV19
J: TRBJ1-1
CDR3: CASSTTGYVMVFF
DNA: TGTGCCAGTAGTACGACAGGGTACGTCATGGTTTTCTTT

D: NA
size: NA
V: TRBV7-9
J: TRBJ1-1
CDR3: CASSQQAGKKENTEAFF
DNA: TGTGCCAGCAGCCAACAGGCAGGGAAGAAAGAAAACACTGAAGCTTTCTTT

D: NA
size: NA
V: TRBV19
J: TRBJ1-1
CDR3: CASGDAREAFF
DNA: TGTGCCAGTGGTGATGCTAGGGAAGCTTTCTTT

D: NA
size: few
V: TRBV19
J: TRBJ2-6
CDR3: CASRQGSGANVLTF
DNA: TGTGCCAGTAGGCAGGGATCCGGGGCCAACGTCCTGACTTTC

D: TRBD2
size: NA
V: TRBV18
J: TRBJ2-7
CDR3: CASHDPGTSLDEQYF
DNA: TGTGCCAGCCACGACCCCGGGACTAGCTTAGACGAGCAGTACTTC

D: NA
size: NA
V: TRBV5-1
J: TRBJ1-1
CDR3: CASSADTNTEAFF
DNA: TGCGCCAGCAGCGCCGACACTAACACTGAAGCTTTCTTT

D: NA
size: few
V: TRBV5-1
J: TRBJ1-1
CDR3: CASSINGDMNTEAFF
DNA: TGCGCCAGCAGCATAAACGGGGACATGAACACTGAAGCTTTCTTT

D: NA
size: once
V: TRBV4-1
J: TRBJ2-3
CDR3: CASSQAPREAQYF
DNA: TGCGCCAGCAGCCAAGCTCCCAGGGAAGCGCAGTATTTT

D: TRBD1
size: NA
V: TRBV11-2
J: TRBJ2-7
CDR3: CASSSGQGVWEQYF
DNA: TGTGCCAGCAGCTCGGGACAGGGGGTCTGGGAGCAGTACTTC

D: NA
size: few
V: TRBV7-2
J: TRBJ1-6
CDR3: CASSVLGSRAGSPLHF
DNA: TGTGCCAGCAGCGTACTCGGGTCCAGGGCTGGTTCACCCCTCCACTTT

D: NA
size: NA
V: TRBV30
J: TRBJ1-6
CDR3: CAWRTGGQGSPLHF
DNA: TGTGCCTGGAGGACCGGGGGACAAGGTTCACCCCTCCACTTT

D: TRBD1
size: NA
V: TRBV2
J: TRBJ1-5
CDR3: CASSALTGSDQPQHF
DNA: TGTGCCAGCAGTGCCCTGACAGGGTCGGATCAGCCCCAGCATTTT

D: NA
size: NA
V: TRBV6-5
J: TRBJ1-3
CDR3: CASSSTGPGNTIYF
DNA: TGTGCCAGCAGTTCTACAGGGCCTGGAAACACCATATATTTT

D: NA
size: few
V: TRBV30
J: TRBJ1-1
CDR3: CAWRSIRAGSAFF
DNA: TGTGCCTGGAGATCTATTCGGGCAGGATCAGCTTTCTTT

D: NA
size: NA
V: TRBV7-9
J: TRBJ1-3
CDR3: CASSPRDRHSGNTIYF
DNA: TGTGCCAGCAGCCCTAGGGACCGACACTCTGGAAACACCATATATTTT

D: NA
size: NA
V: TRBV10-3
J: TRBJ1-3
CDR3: CAISESLPGDSGNTIYF
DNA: TGTGCCATCAGTGAGTCGCTCCCAGGCGACTCTGGAAACACCATATATTTT

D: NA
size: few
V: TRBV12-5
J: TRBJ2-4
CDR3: CASGLAQAVNIQYF
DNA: NA